Listed below are T cell receptor beta chains from one sample, sequenced in a study of cytomegalovirus exposure and HLA in healthy donors. TCRdb's table, derived via immunoSEQ multiplex PCR, lists solely in-frame clones and lacks some. The repertoire holds 270,000 or so clones, approximately 91% seen once, with around 1.7% in the top ten. The sequenced material came from PBMCs. The receptors stem from a girl aged 2 to 9 in good health and CMV-seronegative. Both conserved end residues are part of each CDR3. The D gene is left open where the match is weak. Some rows mark clone size as missing; the rest say once, few, many or name a class of expanded clone.

j_gene	abundance	d_gene	v_gene	CDR3nt	CDR3aa
TRBJ2-2	once	TRBD2	TRBV9	TGTGCCAGCAGCGTAGTCCCCCTTGCGGGAGTTACCGGGGAGCTGTTTTTT	CASSVVPLAGVTGELFF
TRBJ2-5	.	TRBD1	TRBV27	TGTGCCAGCAGCGACAGGGGAGAGACCCAGTACTTC	CASSDRGETQYF
TRBJ2-2	.	.	TRBV5-4	TGTGCCAGCAGCTTGACAGGGCCGGTCGGGGAGCTGTTTTTT	CASSLTGPVGELFF
TRBJ1-3	.	.	TRBV7-9	TGTGCCAGCAGCGAAGGGGCGTTGGTCCTCTCTGGAAACACCATATATTTT	CASSEGALVLSGNTIYF
TRBJ2-6	.	.	TRBV9	TGTGCCAGCAGCCAAACACCCCAGGGGTATGGGGCCAACGTCCTGACTTTC	CASSQTPQGYGANVLTF
TRBJ2-7	.	.	TRBV6-5	TGTGCCAGCAGTTACTCCGGGTACTACGAGCAGTACTTC	CASSYSGYYEQYF
TRBJ2-7	once	.	TRBV5-1	TGCGCCAGCAGCTTGATGGGGGGGCCCTACGAGCAGTACTTC	CASSLMGGPYEQYF
TRBJ2-7	.	TRBD1	TRBV19	TGTGCCAGTAGTATAGGCGGGACAGGGGGGACTTACGAGCAGTACTTC	CASSIGGTGGTYEQYF
TRBJ2-3	.	TRBD2	TRBV9	TGTGCCAGCAGCGGAGGGACTAGCGGCACAGATACGCAGTATTTT	CASSGGTSGTDTQYF
TRBJ1-5	.	.	TRBV4-2	TGTGCCAGCAGCGACGAGGGCCATGGCCATCAGCCCCAGCATTTT	CASSDEGHGHQPQHF
TRBJ2-2	once	TRBD2	TRBV10-3	TGTGCCTCCTCCCCCCGGGAGGGCCCCACCGGGGAGCTGTTTTTT	CASSPREGPTGELFF
TRBJ2-2	.	.	TRBV6-5	TGTGCCAGCAGTTACATGGGCGCGAACACCGGGGAGCTGTTTTTT	CASSYMGANTGELFF
TRBJ1-2	.	.	TRBV6-1	TGTGCCAGCACCCGAGAGGGTGATGGCTACACCTTC	CASTREGDGYTF
TRBJ2-1	.	.	TRBV28	TGTGCCAGCAGTTTCAACACAAACAATGAGCAGTTCTTC	CASSFNTNNEQFF
TRBJ2-7	.	.	TRBV15	TGTGCCACCAGCAGCGAGACAGCCTACGAGCAGTACTTC	CATSSETAYEQYF
TRBJ2-7	.	.	TRBV2	TGTGCCAGCTCTCAGGGTGGAAACGAGCAGTACTTC	CASSQGGNEQYF
TRBJ1-2	few	.	TRBV28	TGTGCCAGTCAACACCTCAGGGGAGAGTATGGCTACACCTTC	CASQHLRGEYGYTF
TRBJ2-7	.	.	TRBV28	TGTGCCAGCAGTTACCCTGACTCGCGCTACGAGCAGTACTTC	CASSYPDSRYEQYF
TRBJ2-3	.	TRBD1	TRBV5-6	TGTGCCAGCAGCAAAGGGACAGCCACAGATACGCAGTATTTT	CASSKGTATDTQYF
TRBJ2-2	.	.	TRBV7-3	TGTGCCAGCAGCCCTGACTACACGAACACCGGGGAGCTGTTTTTT	CASSPDYTNTGELFF
TRBJ1-4	.	TRBD1	TRBV5-4	TGTGCCAGCAGCACGACAGGGGGTAATGAAAAACTGTTTTTT	CASSTTGGNEKLFF
TRBJ2-2	.	.	TRBV5-4	TGTGCCAGCAGCCTAACGAACACCGGGGAGCTGTTTTTT	CASSLTNTGELFF
TRBJ2-2	.	.	TRBV7-9	TGTGCCAGCAGCTTACCCTCAGGGGACGCGAACACCGGGGAGCTGTTTTTT	CASSLPSGDANTGELFF
TRBJ2-7	.	.	TRBV7-8	TGTGCCAGCAGCTTAGAAGGCGGGGCCTCCTACGAGCAGTACTTC	CASSLEGGASYEQYF
TRBJ2-3	.	TRBD2	TRBV11-3	TGTGCCAGCAGCTTAGGGGGGGGGACTTCGTCAGATACGCAGTATTTT	CASSLGGGTSSDTQYF
TRBJ2-2	.	.	TRBV13	TGTGCCAGCAGCTTAGGGCAGGGGAACACCGGGGAGCTGTTTTTT	CASSLGQGNTGELFF
TRBJ2-1	.	TRBD1	TRBV27	TGTGCCAGTTACTCAGGGGGCCCTTACAATGAGCAGTTCTTC	CASYSGGPYNEQFF
TRBJ2-5	.	TRBD2	TRBV4-2	TGTGCCAGCAGCCAATATGGGACTAGCGGGGTTGAGACCCAGTACTTC	CASSQYGTSGVETQYF
TRBJ1-2	.	TRBD1	TRBV11-2	TGTGCCAGCAGCCCTCCAGGACAGGGCTATGGCTACACCTTC	CASSPPGQGYGYTF
TRBJ1-5	.	TRBD1	TRBV10-1	TGCGCCAGCAGTGAGTTTAGGACAGGGAAAGTAAATCAGCCCCAGCATTTT	CASSEFRTGKVNQPQHF
TRBJ2-5	.	TRBD2	TRBV9	TGTGCCAGCAGCGTAGGGACTAGCGGGGGAGAGACCCAGTACTTC	CASSVGTSGGETQYF
TRBJ1-5	.	.	TRBV10-3	TGTGCCATCAGTGAGAGGGCAGCAGGGTGGGGAAGCAATCAGCCCCAGCATTTT	CAISERAAGWGSNQPQHF
TRBJ1-1	.	.	TRBV5-4	TGTGCCAGCAGCTACGGGGGGTTGGGCAGAGAAGCTTTCTTT	CASSYGGLGREAFF
TRBJ2-1	.	TRBD2	TRBV9	TGTGCCAGCAGCCGACTAGCGGGAGGTAGCTACAATGAGCAGTTCTTC	CASSRLAGGSYNEQFF
TRBJ2-1	.	TRBD2	TRBV4-1	TGCGCCAGCAGCCAAGAGGTGACTAGCGGTGAGCAGTTCTTC	CASSQEVTSGEQFF
TRBJ2-7	.	.	TRBV7-2	TGTGCCAGCAGCTTAGTGGGGCCGAACTCCTACGAGCAGTACTTC	CASSLVGPNSYEQYF
TRBJ2-7	.	TRBD2	TRBV6-1	TGTGCCAGCGGGGGACGGGGGGAGGAGCAGTACTTC	CASGGRGEEQYF
TRBJ2-7	.	TRBD2	TRBV7-8	TGTGCCAGCAGCTTAGGCGGGAGTACCTACGAGCAGTACTTC	CASSLGGSTYEQYF
TRBJ1-2	.	.	TRBV30	TGTGCCTGGAGTACAGGGCTCTATGGCTACACCTTC	CAWSTGLYGYTF
TRBJ2-3	.	.	TRBV25-1	TGTGCCAGCAGTGTAGGGGGGGCAGATACGCAGTATTTT	CASSVGGADTQYF
TRBJ2-7	.	.	TRBV27	TGTGCCAGCAGTTTAAGGAGAACGCTATCCTACGAGCAGTACTTC	CASSLRRTLSYEQYF
TRBJ1-1	once	.	TRBV6-6	TGTGCCAGCAGTTACCTTAGGGGGACAAACACTGAAGCTTTCTTT	CASSYLRGTNTEAFF
TRBJ1-2	.	.	TRBV27	TGTGCCAGCAGAACCCACGACGGGGGAAGAGGCTACACCTTC	CASRTHDGGRGYTF
TRBJ2-1	once	.	TRBV6-1	TGTGCCAGCAGTGAAGGCGGGGTTAGTGAGCAGTTCTTC	CASSEGGVSEQFF
TRBJ1-5	.	.	TRBV19	TGTGCCAGTAGTACAGTCAGGGGTGCTCAGCCCCAGCATTTT	CASSTVRGAQPQHF
TRBJ2-1	.	.	TRBV6-6	TGTGCCAGCAGTAGGGAAGCGGGAAGAAGGGGGAATGAGCAGTTCTTC	CASSREAGRRGNEQFF
TRBJ2-7	.	TRBD2	TRBV6-1	TGTGCCAGCAGTGTGGGTCTAGCGGGGTTCTACGAGCAGTACTTC	CASSVGLAGFYEQYF
TRBJ2-7	few	.	TRBV5-1	TGCGCCAGCAGCCCTCATGGACAGCCCTACGAGCAGTACTTC	CASSPHGQPYEQYF
TRBJ1-2	.	.	TRBV2	TGTGCCAGCCCCCCCGAGGGTACCGGCTACACCTTC	CASPPEGTGYTF